The subject of this entry is one TCR beta chain. Its antigen remains undetermined. The record has no base qualities; no much larger clone is one base away. The V and J ends are trimmed by 0 bases and 8 bases, leaving 18 bases between them. The germline V gene gives CDR1 as SGHRS and CDR2 as YFSETQ. The CDR3 runs 16 amino acids, cysteine and phenylalanine included. The CDR3 DNA has 48 bases and is translated from base 1. This sample is drawn from a study of blood T cells in healthy people across ages (dated by TCRdb to about 2015). At the level of the whole study: In model experiments, template switching captured about one uniquely barcoded TCR beta cDNA molecule for every two T cells. To track age-related changes in TCR beta repertoire diversity, the study relied on deep sequencing normalized with unique cDNA molecular identifiers. The donors were split into four age groups: young (average 16 years), middle-aged (about 40), aged (more than 60) and long-lived (about 74). To avoid experimental bias, donors of different ages were distributed randomly across sequencing lanes. Using the same blood draw, the study looked at two additional independent replicas of 1 million unique cDNA reads for two donors, one aged 18 to 30 and the other aged 80 or older.

The donors were under 40 Caucasian individuals from Russia, aged roughly 6 to 100 years, who were systemically healthy. Each donor gave roughly 9 milliliters of peripheral blood, drawn into EDTA-treated Vacutainer tubes. PBMCs were isolated by Ficoll-Paque density-gradient centrifugation, with at least 6 million obtained per sample. Total RNA, at least 5 micrograms per sample, was extracted from PBMCs with Trizol reagent. Naive CD45RAhigh/CD27high T cell percentages were measured by flow cytometry on a PBMC aliquot from every donor. Libraries were prepared through 5' RACE. Instrument on record: Illumina HiSeq 2500. A second PCR of about 7 to 12 cycles was performed with a sample-barcoded 5' primer and a J-beta primer mix. Each TCR beta cDNA molecule received a unique molecular identifier from a template-switch 5' adaptor carrying 12 random nucleotides. At least 3 million CDR3-containing paired-end reads were obtained from each sample. All of the RNA was converted into first-strand cDNA using the Mint cDNA synthesis kit, with a TRBC-specific oligonucleotide serving as the primer. After uracil-DNA glycosylase treatment, a first 18-cycle PCR used universal primers M1SS and BC2_uni_R on all cDNA. On the authors' methods: Each sample was normalized by randomly selecting 1 million high-quality reads, each carrying a distinct molecular identifier. Reads with shared molecular identifiers were discarded instead of being binned into consensus sequences. MiTCR, run with a Q25 quality threshold and the strictest error-elimination algorithm, handled CDR3 identification, clonotype clustering and error correction. A nonparametric unseen species model using Euler transformation provided a lower-bound estimate of total TCR beta diversity. TCRdb reworked the public reads: Q25 trimming with fastp, MiXCR clone assembly, productive beta chains retained. Rows with a matching CDR3 protein are joined into one entry that keeps the most common DNA and genes. The V and J calls follow TCRdb's processing rather than the paper's. This sample is represented by 780,000 or so distinct CDR3 sequences; just over 55% of them were singletons. The ten largest clones represent roughly 26% of the sample.

Paper-wide results and their limitations: Since profiling was done on bulk unsorted PBMCs, naive and antigen-experienced compartments could not be conclusively compared. The long-lived group showed more naive CD4+ T cells, fewer expanded clones and increased TCR diversity than the aged group, suggesting age selection. Estimates of total diversity based on one million sequenced T cells were considered lower bounds and underestimates. Because the CMV infection status of the donors was unknown, age-related changes in expanded clonotypes may potentially have been confounded. Observed TCR beta diversity per million T cells fell roughly linearly with age, and a significant reduction was already apparent by age roughly 40. A strong correlation was found between observed TCR beta diversity and the percentage of naive T cells measured by flow cytometry.

Sequencing was done on a sample of blood. The receptor's source is a man aged 40-50 years in good health. This chain is built from TRBV5-1 and TRBJ2-1; a tentative D match to TRBD1 spans 6 bases. The DNA reads as follows: TGCGCCAGCAGCTTGGTTCCCGGACAGAAGTTATATGAGCAGTTCTTC. Its protein is CASSLVPGQKLYEQFF.